A selection of T cell receptor beta chains follows, all from one sample in a study of molecular identifiers for immune sequencing clone quantification. TCRdb itself ran the PCR reads through MiXCR, one entry per CDR3 protein. This sample yields 300,000 to 350,000 distinct CDR3 sequences, of which around 21% are seen a single time; 0.75% to 0.85% belongs to the top ten. Material: naive CD8+ T cells from blood, with Jurkat cell RNA spiked in. The receptors shown here come from a human donor in good health. Some libraries in this study had Jurkat cell RNA spiked in. Each CDR3 is given with its conserved first and last residue. A D gene is named only where the DNA matches it firmly. A clone size is listed for some rows: how often the clone was seen (once, few, many), or a class if it is expanded.

clone_size d_call j_call v_call cdr3_aa cdr3_nt
many NA TRBJ2-7 TRBV7-9 CASSAEDSYEQYF TGTGCCAGCAGCGCGGAAGACAGCTACGAGCAGTACTTC
few NA TRBJ2-3 TRBV5-8 CASGAGADTQYF TGTGCCAGCGGGGCAGGGGCGGATACGCAGTATTTT
NA NA TRBJ2-5 TRBV4-3 CASSQASRETQYF TGCGCCAGCAGCCAGGCTAGCAGAGAGACCCAGTACTTC
NA NA TRBJ2-7 TRBV4-3 CASSHPGLNYDRQYF TGCGCCAGCAGCCACCCGGGACTGAACTACGATCGGCAGTACTTC
many NA TRBJ2-1 TRBV7-9 CASSLIDEQFF TGTGCCAGCAGCTTAATTGATGAGCAGTTCTTC
NA NA TRBJ2-2 TRBV29-1 CSVEGPGRVWGRELFF TGCAGCGTTGAAGGCCCTGGAAGGGTATGGGGCCGGGAGCTGTTTTTT
many NA TRBJ2-2 TRBV2 CASIPGVNTGELFF TGTGCCAGCATCCCAGGGGTAAACACCGGGGAGCTGTTTTTT
many TRBD1 TRBJ2-5 TRBV7-9 CASSLSDRGLETQYF TGTGCCAGCAGCTTATCGGACAGGGGTTTAGAGACCCAGTACTTC
NA NA TRBJ2-3 TRBV12-3/TRBV12-4 CASSFPSRTTDTQYF TGTGCCAGCAGTTTTCCTAGCCGGACCACAGATACGCAGTATTTT
NA NA TRBJ2-2 TRBV20-1 CSARDKKVNTGELFF TGCAGTGCTAGAGATAAAAAGGTCAACACCGGGGAGCTGTTTTTT
NA TRBD2 TRBJ2-5 TRBV10-2 CASRQAGVAGGQETLYF TGCGCCAGCCGACAGGCCGGTGTAGCGGGGGGGCAAGAGACCCTGTACTTC
NA TRBD1 TRBJ1-1 TRBV27 CASSLGTGGEAFF TGTGCCAGCAGTTTGGGAACAGGGGGTGAAGCTTTCTTT
many TRBD2 TRBJ2-5 TRBV29-1 CSVEDSWTSGADQETQYF TGCAGCGTTGAAGATTCATGGACTAGCGGGGCGGACCAAGAGACCCAGTACTTC
many NA TRBJ2-3 TRBV29-1 CSVEEFISLNTQYF TGCAGCGTTGAAGAGTTCATCTCGCTAAATACGCAGTATTTT